This T cell receptor beta chain emerged from a study of T cells in Graves' hyperthyroidism and ophthalmopathy. Overall study findings and caveats: In the blood, most expanded thyroid clonotypes above 0.001 appeared as well. Stable hyperthyroidism was told apart from ophthalmopathy by a model built on 13 V-J features. Before onset, by a median of approximately 5.9 months, the model predicted ophthalmopathy.

With V trimmed by 5 bases and J by 7 bases, 22 bases remained unmatched. Germline V lookup: CDR1 SGHTA, CDR2 FQGTGA. This CDR3 spans 18 amino acids. TCR beta CDR3 sequences were amplified from RNA transcripts. Initially, a first-round RT-PCR of the TCR CDR3 employed the HTBI primer set. A single record per CDR3 protein comes from TCRdb applying MiXCR to the multiplex PCR reads. This sample has hundreds of thousands of distinct CDR3 sequences, with roughly 50% found just once. Clinical symptoms, serum thyroxine and TRAb, thyroid ultrasound and orbital computed tomography were used for the diagnoses. On this clonotype itself: Its antigen is unidentified.

The receptor was derived from a woman younger than 35 with Graves' hyperthyroidism. The gene calls are TRBV7-3 and TRBJ2-5; 7 bases are shared with TRBD2. Sequenced material: peripheral blood or thyroid tissue (not recorded which). The chain's CDR3 is CASSHHTRVGGSPATQYF. The CDR3 nucleotides are TGTGCCAGCAGCCATCACACCCGGGTCGGCGGGAGTCCCGCGACCCAGTACTTC.